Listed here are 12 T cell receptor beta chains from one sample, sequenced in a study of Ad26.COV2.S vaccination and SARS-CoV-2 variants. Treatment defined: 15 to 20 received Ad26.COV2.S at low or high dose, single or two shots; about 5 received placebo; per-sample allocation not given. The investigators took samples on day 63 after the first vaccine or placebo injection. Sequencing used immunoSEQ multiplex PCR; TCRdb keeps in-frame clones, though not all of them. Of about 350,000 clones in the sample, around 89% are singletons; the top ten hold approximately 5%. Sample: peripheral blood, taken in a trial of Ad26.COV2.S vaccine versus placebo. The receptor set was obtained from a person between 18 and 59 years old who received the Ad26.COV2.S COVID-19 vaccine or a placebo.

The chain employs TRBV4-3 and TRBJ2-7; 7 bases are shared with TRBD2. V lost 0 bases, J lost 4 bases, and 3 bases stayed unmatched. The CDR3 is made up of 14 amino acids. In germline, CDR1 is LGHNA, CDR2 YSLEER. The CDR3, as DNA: TGCGCCAGCAGCCAAGATGGCGGGGGATACGAGCAGTACTTC. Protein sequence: CASSQDGGGYEQYF.

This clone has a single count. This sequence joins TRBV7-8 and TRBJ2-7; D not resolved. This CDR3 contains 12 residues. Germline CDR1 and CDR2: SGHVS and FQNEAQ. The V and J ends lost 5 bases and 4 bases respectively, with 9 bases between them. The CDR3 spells CASSQPRYEQYF. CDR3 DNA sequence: TGTGCCAGCAGCCAACCGAGATACGAGCAGTACTTC.

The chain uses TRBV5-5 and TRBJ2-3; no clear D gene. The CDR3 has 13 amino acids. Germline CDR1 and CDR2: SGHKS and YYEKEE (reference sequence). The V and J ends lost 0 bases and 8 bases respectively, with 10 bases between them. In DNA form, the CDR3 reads TGTGCCAGCAGCTTGGGCGGCCCAGGTACGCAGTATTTT. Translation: CASSLGGPGTQYF.

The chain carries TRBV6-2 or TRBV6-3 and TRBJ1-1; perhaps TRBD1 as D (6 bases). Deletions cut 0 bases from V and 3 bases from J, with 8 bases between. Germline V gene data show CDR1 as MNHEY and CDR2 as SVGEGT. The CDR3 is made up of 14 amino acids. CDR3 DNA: TGTGCCAGCAGTTACTCGGCAGGGGACACTGAAGCTTTCTTT. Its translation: CASSYSAGDTEAFF.

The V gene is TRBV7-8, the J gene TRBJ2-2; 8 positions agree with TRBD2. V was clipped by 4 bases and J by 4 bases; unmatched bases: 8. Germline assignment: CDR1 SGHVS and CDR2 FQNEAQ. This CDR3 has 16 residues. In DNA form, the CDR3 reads TGTGCCAGCAGCTCCGGACTAGCTAGCGGCACCGGGGAGCTGTTTTTT. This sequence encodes CASSSGLASGTGELFF.

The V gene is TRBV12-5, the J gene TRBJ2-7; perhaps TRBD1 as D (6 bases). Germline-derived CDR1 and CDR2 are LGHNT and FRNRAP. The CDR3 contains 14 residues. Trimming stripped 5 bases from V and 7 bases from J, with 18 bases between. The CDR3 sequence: CASGPTGKVEEQYF. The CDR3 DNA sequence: TGTGCTAGTGGTCCTACAGGGAAAGTCGAGGAGCAGTACTTC.

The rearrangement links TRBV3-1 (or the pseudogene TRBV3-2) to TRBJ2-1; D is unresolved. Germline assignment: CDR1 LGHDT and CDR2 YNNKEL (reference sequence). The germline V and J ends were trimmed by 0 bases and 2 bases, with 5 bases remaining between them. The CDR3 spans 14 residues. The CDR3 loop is CASSQDSAYNEQFF. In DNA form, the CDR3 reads TGTGCCAGCAGCCAAGATTCGGCCTACAATGAGCAGTTCTTC.

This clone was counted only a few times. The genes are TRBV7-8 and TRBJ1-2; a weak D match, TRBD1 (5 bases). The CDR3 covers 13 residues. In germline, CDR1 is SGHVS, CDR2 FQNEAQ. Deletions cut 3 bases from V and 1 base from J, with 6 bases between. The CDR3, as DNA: TGTGCCAGCAGCTTTGACAGTAACTATGGCTACACCTTC. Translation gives CASSFDSNYGYTF.

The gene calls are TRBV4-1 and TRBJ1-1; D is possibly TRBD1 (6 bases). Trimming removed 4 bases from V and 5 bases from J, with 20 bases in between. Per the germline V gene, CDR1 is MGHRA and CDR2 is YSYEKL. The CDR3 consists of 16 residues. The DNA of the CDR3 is TGCGCCAGCAGCCTCAGGGACAATCCTGTCGGGACTGAAGCTTTCTTT. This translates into CASSLRDNPVGTEAFF.

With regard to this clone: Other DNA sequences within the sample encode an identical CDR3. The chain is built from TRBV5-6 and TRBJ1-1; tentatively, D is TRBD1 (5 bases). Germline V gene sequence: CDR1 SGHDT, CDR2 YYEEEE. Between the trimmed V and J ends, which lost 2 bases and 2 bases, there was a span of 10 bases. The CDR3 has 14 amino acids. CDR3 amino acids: CASSLGGVNTEAFF. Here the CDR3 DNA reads TGTGCCAGCAGCTTAGGAGGGGTTAACACTGAAGCTTTCTTT.

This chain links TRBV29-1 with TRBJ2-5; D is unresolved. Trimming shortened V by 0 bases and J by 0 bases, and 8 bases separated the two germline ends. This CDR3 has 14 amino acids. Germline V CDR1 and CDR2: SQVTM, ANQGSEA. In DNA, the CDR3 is TGCAGCGTTGAAGACAGGTTTTACCAAGAGACCCAGTACTTC. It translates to CSVEDRFYQETQYF.

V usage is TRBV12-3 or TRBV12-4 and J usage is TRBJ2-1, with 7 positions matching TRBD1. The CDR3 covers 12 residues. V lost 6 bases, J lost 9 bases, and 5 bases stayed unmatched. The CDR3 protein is CASRKDRAEQFF. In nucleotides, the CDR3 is TGTGCCAGCAGAAAAGACAGGGCTGAGCAGTTCTTC.